One and the same sample provided the 8 T cell receptor beta chains below, sequenced in a study of blood T cells in healthy people across ages. Sample-barcoded 5' priming and a J-beta primer mix drove a second PCR of about 7 to 11 cycles. MiXCR, run by TCRdb on the 5' RACE reads, gives a single entry per CDR3 protein. Among approximately 770,000 distinct CDR3 sequences listed, roughly 64% were seen once. The material sequenced was blood. The receptors stem from a man aged 25 to 40 in good health.

This clonotype was recorded many times. The CDR3: CASRATASSGANVLTF. CDR3 nucleotides: TGTGCCAGCAGGGCAACAGCTTCCTCTGGGGCCAACGTCCTGACTTTC. The V gene is TRBV28, the J gene TRBJ2-6; unclear D gene. V gave up 6 bases and J gave up 0 bases, with 12 bases separating them. This CDR3 region has 16 residues. In germline, CDR1 is MDHEN, CDR2 SYDVKM. Looking up the rest from reference TRBV28 and TRBJ2-6 gives the full variable domain: DVKVTQSSRYLVKRTGEKVFLECVQDMDHENMFWYRQDPGLGLRLIYFSYDVKMKEKGDIPEGYSVSREKKERFSLILESASTNQTSMYLCASRATASSGANVLTFGAGSRLTVL.

This clonotype has more than one count but fewer than ten. The chain has TRBV5-4 and TRBJ2-5, with TRBD2 matching 13 bases. The CDR3 spans 16 residues. Per germline, CDR1 SGHNT and CDR2 YYREEE (reference sequence). The V gene end was trimmed by 4 bases and the J gene end by 2 bases; junction bases not matched to a gene: 5. The CDR3 DNA is TGTGCCAGCAGCCCCAGGACTAGCGGGGGACAAGAGACCCAGTACTTC. Translating it yields CASSPRTSGGQETQYF.

The CDR3 region has the DNA TGCAGTGCTACGGGACAGGGTAGGGAGGGAGTAGGTGAGCAGTTCTTC. This codes for CSATGQGREGVGEQFF. The chain uses TRBV20-1 and TRBJ2-1; 9 bases match TRBD1. This CDR3 region has 16 residues. Germline V CDR1 and CDR2: DFQATT, SNEGSKA (reference sequence). V was pared by 4 bases and J by 9 bases, with 16 bases of the junction left unmatched.

The chain's CDR3 is CASSLVAGGPSYEQYF. The CDR3 DNA is TGTGCCAGCAGCTTAGTTGCGGGGGGCCCTTCCTACGAGCAGTACTTC. This chain joins TRBV7-2 and TRBJ2-7, with 8 bases fitting TRBD2. The CDR3 extends over 16 amino acids. Per the germline V gene, CDR1 is SGHTA and CDR2 is FQGNSA. V shed 1 base, J shed 1 base, and the junction held 6 bases outside the gene matches. Together with reference TRBV7-2 and TRBJ2-7, the CDR3 gives the full variable domain: GAGVSQSPSNKVTEKGKDVELRCDPISGHTALYWYRQSLGQGLEFLIYFQGNSAPDKSGLPSDRFSAERTGGSVSTLTIQRTQQEDSAVYLCASSLVAGGPSYEQYFGPGTRLTVT.

The rearrangement uses TRBV15 and TRBJ2-1; D is possibly TRBD2 (6 bases). Trimming stripped 6 bases from V and 5 bases from J, with 11 bases between. Germline loops: CDR1 LNHNV, CDR2 YYDKDF (reference sequence). This CDR3 contains 13 residues. CDR3 sequence (DNA): TGTGCCACCAGGGGGGAGGCCAACAATGAGCAGTTCTTC. Translation gives CATRGEANNEQFF.

V and J are TRBV29-1 and TRBJ1-1; 9 bases align to TRBD1. The CDR3 has 15 amino acids. The junction had 6 bases not matched to a gene; V was cut back by 0 bases and J by 4 bases. Germline V gene data show CDR1 as SQVTM and CDR2 as ANQGSEA. CDR3 in DNA: TGCAGCGTTGAAGAGAGACAGGGGGTTAGCACTGAAGCTTTCTTT. Translation: CSVEERQGVSTEAFF.

The rearrangement uses TRBV2 and TRBJ2-7; 8 bases are a match to TRBD1. The CDR3 has 15 residues. V shed 4 bases and J 6 bases; nucleotides not matched to a gene: 11. CDR1 SNHLY and CDR2 FYNNEI come from the germline V gene. CDR3 DNA sequence: TGTGCCAGCAGTGTCAGGGGGCGAACCTCATCCGAGCAGTACTTC. Translation: CASSVRGRTSSEQYF. The full variable domain, in which reference TRBV2 and TRBJ2-7 provide the parts outside the CDR3, is EPEVTQTPSHQVTQMGQEVILRCVPISNHLYFYWYRQILGQKVEFLVSFYNNEISEKSEIFDDQFSVERPDGSNFTLKIRSTKLEDSAMYFCASSVRGRTSSEQYFGPGTRLTVT.

This clonotype was observed a few times. The J gene is TRBJ2-5, the V gene TRBV5-1; D uncertain. This CDR3 region has 14 residues. CDR1 is SGHRS and CDR2 is YFSETQ in the germline V gene. V gave up 3 bases and J gave up 2 bases, with 11 bases separating them. The CDR3 spells CASSSGRLQETQYF. The CDR3, as DNA: TGCGCCAGCAGCTCCGGGCGGCTGCAAGAGACCCAGTACTTC.